Reported below is one TCR beta chain. This CDR3 is built from 15 residues. V lost 6 bases and J lost 4; bases outside the gene matches: 9. Looked up from germline, CDR1 is LGHDT and CDR2 is YNNKEL (reference sequence). How the authors handled the data: Reference gene primer amplification yielded estimated nucleated cell counts. Produced via immunoSEQ multiplex PCR; TCRdb's table is partial and in-frame only. V, J and clone size derive from that table, while D and trimming were established from the DNA sequence. Of about 100,000 clones in the sample, roughly nine tenths were seen once. This entry is derived from a study of blood T cell repertoires in COVID-19. As for the study in general: Specimens from acute and convalescent COVID-19 originated in the United States, Italy and Spain. Sources were T cells, B-cell-depleted T cells, or PBMCs; the material itself was cDNA or gDNA.

The receptor was derived from a man in his 60s with acute or convalescent COVID-19. Specimen: peripheral blood. The chain recombines TRBV3-1 (or the pseudogene TRBV3-2) with TRBJ1-5, with 7 positions matching TRBD1. CDR3 bases: TGTGCCAGCAGGTTAGGGCAGGGGGAAAATCAGCCCCAGCATTTT. Its translation: CASRLGQGENQPQHF.